The subject of this entry is one T cell receptor (beta chain). Per germline, CDR1 SGHVS and CDR2 FNYEAQ. J was trimmed by 3 bases and V by 6 bases; bases with no gene match: 7. This CDR3 comprises 16 residues. The sample belongs to a study of chemoradiotherapy in HPV16-positive cancers. Method: immunoSEQ multiplex PCR; TCRdb's copy keeps in-frame clones and lacks some. The sample contains around 13,000 clones, 72% of which appear only once. Samples were taken several times over chemoradiotherapy. The chain links TRBV7-6 to TRBJ2-5, with 13 bases that match TRBD2. Sample collection was performed from a patient who underwent chemoradiotherapy. The TCR originated in a human donor with HPV-associated anogenital cancer. The DNA for the CDR3 is TGTGCCAGCAGTTCGACTAGCGGGAGGTTTGAAGAGACCCAGTACTTC. Translated: CASSSTSGRFEETQYF.